These 3 T cell receptor beta chains share one sample of origin, sequenced in a study of blood T cell repertoires in COVID-19. The data were produced by immunoSEQ multiplex PCR, yet TCRdb's version contains in-frame clones alone and is incomplete. The data show about 370,000 clones, 89% seen once. Sequencing input: peripheral blood. Source of these receptors: a woman younger than 45 with COVID-19, enrolled during active disease.

This chain connects TRBV27 to TRBJ2-2; D is possibly TRBD2 (5 bases). Trimming removed 5 bases at V and 0 bases at J, with 10 bases between. The CDR3 sequence is 15 residues long. Germline V gene data show CDR1 as MNHEY and CDR2 as SMNVEV (reference sequence). The CDR3 DNA reads as TGTGCCAGCAGTCCCCGGGATCCGAACACCGGGGAGCTGTTTTTT. Encoded protein: CASSPRDPNTGELFF.

The chain is built from TRBV5-1 and TRBJ2-3, with 12 bases lining up with TRBD2. The CDR3 is 14 residues long. The V gene's germline CDR1 is SGHRS and CDR2 YFSETQ. With 7 bases clipped from V and 2 bases from J, the junction kept 2 bases outside the gene matches. The CDR3 nucleotides are TGCGCCAGCGGACTAGCGGGGACCACAGATACGCAGTATTTT. Translated, it gives CASGLAGTTDTQYF.

This chain connects TRBV3-1 (or the pseudogene TRBV3-2) to TRBJ1-2; no reliable D call. Trimming took off 4 bases at V and 8 bases at J, with 17 bases between the two ends. The V gene's germline CDR1 is LGHDT and CDR2 YNNKEL (reference sequence). The CDR3 length is 14 residues. CDR3 coding DNA: TGTGCCAGCAGCCCCCTCCCCCGACGGGTGGGCTACACCTTC. Encoded protein: CASSPLPRRVGYTF.